This is a list of T cell receptor beta chains from one sample in a study of OX40 agonist ivuxolimab in advanced cancers. Libraries were prepared by immunoSEQ multiplex PCR; TCRdb keeps only in-frame clonotypes and omits some of them. This sample has 96,000 or so clones; about four fifths occur once, and the top ten carry approximately 6.3%. The specimen comprised CD4+ or CD8+ T cells sorted from blood, sampled in a trial of the OX40 agonist ivuxolimab. These receptors came from an adult with an advanced solid tumor such as melanoma, head and neck, liver or kidney cancer. CDR3s include the opening cysteine and the closing phenylalanine or tryptophan. D genes are given only for firm matches. Only some rows state a clone size, as once, few, many or a class for expanded clones.

d_call clone_size cdr3_length j_call v_call cdr3_aa cdr3_nt
- - 12 TRBJ1-6 TRBV12-5 CASGLENSPLHF TGTGCTAGTGGTTTGGAGAATTCACCCCTCCACTTT
- - 18 TRBJ2-3 TRBV4-3 CASSQDVQGNGGPDTQYF TGCGCCAGCAGCCAAGATGTGCAGGGGAACGGGGGGCCAGATACGCAGTATTTT
- - 13 TRBJ2-3 TRBV9 CASGSGSTDTQYF TGTGCCAGCGGCAGCGGAAGCACAGATACGCAGTATTTT
- - 14 TRBJ2-1 TRBV7-9 CASNNPGTANEQFF TGTGCCAGCAATAACCCCGGGACTGCCAATGAGCAGTTCTTC
- few 13 TRBJ1-5 TRBV10-1 CASSSQRGQPQHF TGCGCCAGCAGTTCCCAGAGGGGTCAGCCCCAGCATTTT
- once 13 TRBJ2-7 TRBV27 CASSNPTTTEQYF TGTGCCAGCAGTAACCCGACCACCACCGAGCAGTACTTC
- once 15 TRBJ1-1 TRBV2 CASSDLSFTDTEAFF TGTGCCAGCAGTGATTTGTCCTTCACGGACACTGAAGCTTTCTTT
- - 15 TRBJ1-1 TRBV6-5 CASSYSAVGNTEAFF TGTGCCAGCAGTTACTCGGCGGTGGGGAACACTGAAGCTTTCTTT
TRBD2 - 15 TRBJ2-7 TRBV18 CASSPRSGNPYEQYF TGTGCCAGCTCACCACGTAGCGGGAACCCCTACGAGCAGTACTTC
TRBD2 once 16 TRBJ2-1 TRBV4-3 CASSLSNSGPYNEQFF TGCGCCAGCAGCCTCTCCAATAGCGGGCCGTACAATGAGCAGTTCTTC
- - 13 TRBJ1-1 TRBV10-3 CATRWAGSTEAFF TGTGCCACCAGATGGGCAGGGAGCACTGAAGCTTTCTTT
- once 15 TRBJ1-1 TRBV7-3 CASSLSGSWDTEAFF TGTGCCAGCAGCTTATCCGGGTCCTGGGACACTGAAGCTTTCTTT
TRBD2 - 19 TRBJ2-2 TRBV9 CASSPNPGLAGGSTGELFF TGTGCCAGCAGCCCCAATCCGGGACTAGCGGGGGGGAGCACCGGGGAGCTGTTTTTT
- - 15 TRBJ1-5 TRBV9 CASSVVGFANQPQHF TGTGCCAGCAGCGTAGTAGGGTTCGCTAATCAGCCCCAGCATTTT
TRBD2 - 15 TRBJ2-1 TRBV11-3 CASSSTSGGYNEQFF TGTGCCAGCAGCTCCACTAGCGGGGGCTACAATGAGCAGTTCTTC
- few 13 TRBJ2-2 TRBV7-9 CASSYRPAGELFF TGTGCCAGCAGCTATAGGCCAGCCGGGGAGCTGTTTTTT
TRBD1 once 16 TRBJ2-1 TRBV5-1 CASSALTGGGGNEQFF TGCGCCAGCAGCGCCTTGACAGGGGGAGGTGGCAATGAGCAGTTCTTC
TRBD2 - 16 TRBJ2-1 TRBV29-1 CSVLRTSGVSYNEQFF TGCAGCGTCCTCAGGACTAGCGGCGTTTCCTACAATGAGCAGTTCTTC
TRBD1 - 15 TRBJ1-1 TRBV27 CASSFGQGLNTEAFF TGTGCCAGCAGTTTTGGACAGGGTTTGAACACTGAAGCTTTCTTT
TRBD1 once 15 TRBJ2-6 TRBV29-1 CSVGGQGSGANVLTF TGCAGCGTCGGGGGACAGGGTTCTGGGGCCAACGTCCTGACTTTC
- many 14 TRBJ1-5 TRBV2 CASRGGQGPQPQHF TGTGCCAGCAGGGGAGGGCAGGGGCCTCAGCCCCAGCATTTT
- - 14 TRBJ2-7 TRBV15 CATSRGGAGHEQYF TGTGCCACCAGCAGAGGTGGGGCAGGGCACGAGCAGTACTTC
- - 13 TRBJ1-3 TRBV29-1 CSVAWTQGNTIYF TGCAGCGTTGCTTGGACGCAGGGAAACACCATATATTTT
- once 13 TRBJ1-1 TRBV27 CASRGDSDTEAFF TGTGCCAGCAGGGGTGACTCGGACACTGAAGCTTTCTTT
- - 13 TRBJ1-1 TRBV5-6 CASSLNVNTEAFF TGTGCCAGCAGCTTGAATGTGAACACTGAAGCTTTCTTT
- - 14 TRBJ2-7 TRBV9 CASSVEGGPYEQYF TGTGCCAGCAGCGTAGAAGGGGGACCCTACGAGCAGTACTTC
- - 14 TRBJ1-6 TRBV11-2 CASSLDRIGTPLHF TGTGCCAGCAGCTTAGATAGGATCGGAACACCCCTCCACTTT
- - 15 TRBJ1-1 TRBV25-1 CASSEPGGMNTEAFF TGTGCCAGCAGTGAACCGGGGGGAATGAACACTGAAGCTTTCTTT
- once 14 TRBJ2-3 TRBV19 CASNRQLSTDTQYF TGTGCCAGTAACCGACAGTTGAGCACAGATACGCAGTATTTT
- - 15 TRBJ2-1 TRBV19 CASSRAVLSYNEQFF TGTGCCAGTAGTAGGGCAGTCCTCTCCTACAATGAGCAGTTCTTC
TRBD1 - 15 TRBJ1-3 TRBV7-8 CASSLGDREGNTIYF TGTGCCAGCAGCTTAGGGGACAGGGAGGGAAACACCATATATTTT
- - 15 TRBJ2-7 TRBV9 CASSVQSGSAYEQYF TGTGCCAGCAGCGTACAATCAGGGTCTGCCTACGAGCAGTACTTC
TRBD1 once 16 TRBJ1-2 TRBV7-7 CASSPLGLDRAGGYTF TGTGCCAGCAGCCCTTTAGGATTGGACAGGGCCGGTGGCTACACCTTC
TRBD2 - 16 TRBJ2-1 TRBV5-1 CASSLLQRDIYNEQFF TGCGCCAGCAGCTTGTTACAGCGGGATATATACAATGAGCAGTTCTTC
- - 14 TRBJ1-4 TRBV6-5 CASSSGGGDEKLFF TGTGCCAGCAGTAGTGGGGGCGGTGATGAAAAACTGTTTTTT
- - 11 TRBJ2-7 TRBV19 CASSTAYEQYF TGTGCCAGTAGTACGGCCTACGAGCAGTACTTC
- - 13 TRBJ1-2 TRBV4-2 CASSQAGTDGYTF TGTGCCAGCAGCCAAGCTGGTACGGATGGCTACACCTTC
- - 12 TRBJ1-1 TRBV7-9 CASANTNTEAFF TGTGCCAGCGCTAACACGAACACTGAAGCTTTCTTT
TRBD2 - 12 TRBJ2-1 TRBV7-9 CASSAQREGQFF TGTGCCAGCAGCGCTCAGCGGGAGGGACAGTTCTTC
- - 14 TRBJ2-7 TRBV2 CASSSGNRGYEQYF TGTGCCAGCAGTTCGGGGAATAGGGGCTACGAGCAGTACTTC
- - 16 TRBJ1-5 TRBV7-9 CASSLAGQAGNQPQHF TGTGCCAGCAGCTTAGCAGGGCAGGCAGGCAATCAGCCCCAGCATTTT
- - 15 TRBJ1-1 TRBV5-1 CASSLGGTVNTEAFF TGCGCCAGCAGCTTGGGTGGGACGGTGAACACTGAAGCTTTCTTT
- - 12 TRBJ1-2 TRBV5-6 CASSLLAGGYTF TGTGCCAGCAGCTTGCTGGCAGGTGGCTACACCTTC
- - 13 TRBJ1-2 TRBV7-3 CASSQSDGYGYTF TGTGCCAGCAGCCAATCGGACGGCTATGGCTACACCTTC
TRBD1 - 14 TRBJ1-5 TRBV19 CATRQGVLDQPQHF TGTGCCACGCGACAGGGGGTCTTGGATCAGCCCCAGCATTTT
- - 12 TRBJ2-3 TRBV6-5 CASRPSSDTQYF TGTGCCAGCAGACCCTCGTCAGATACGCAGTATTTT
TRBD1 once 17 TRBJ1-1 TRBV11-1 CASSLLGQGAMNTEAFF TGTGCCAGCAGCCTACTGGGCCAGGGGGCGATGAACACTGAAGCTTTCTTT
TRBD2 - 16 TRBJ2-3 TRBV10-2 CASSYLGLAGSDTQYF TGCGCCAGCAGTTACCTAGGACTAGCGGGTTCCGATACGCAGTATTTT
- many 14 TRBJ2-7 TRBV7-6 CASTKGAQGYEQYF TGTGCCAGCACTAAAGGGGCCCAGGGTTACGAGCAGTACTTC
- - 12 TRBJ1-3 TRBV29-1 CSVVIQGNTIYF TGCAGCGTTGTGATCCAAGGAAACACCATATATTTT
- - 13 TRBJ1-1 TRBV4-1 CASSPERRSEAFF TGCGCCAGCAGCCCTGAACGTAGGAGTGAAGCTTTCTTT
TRBD1 - 15 TRBJ1-2 TRBV5-1 CASSSNAGGSDGYTF TGCGCCAGCAGCTCGAACGCAGGGGGCTCAGATGGCTACACCTTC
- - 14 TRBJ1-6 TRBV9 CASSVRDINSPLHF TGTGCCAGCAGCGTCCGGGACATTAATTCACCCCTCCACTTT
TRBD1 - 15 TRBJ1-5 TRBV5-1 CASRSGTGGLEPQHF TGCGCCAGCAGGTCCGGGACAGGGGGATTGGAGCCCCAGCATTTT
- - 14 TRBJ2-5 TRBV6-1 CASTGGVIQETQYF TGTGCCAGCACCGGAGGGGTTATCCAAGAGACCCAGTACTTC
- - 14 TRBJ1-2 TRBV6-5 CASSYQMANYGYTF TGTGCCAGCAGTTACCAGATGGCCAACTATGGCTACACCTTC
- - 15 TRBJ2-1 TRBV9 CASSVGGGSYNEQFF TGTGCCAGCAGCGTCGGAGGGGGCTCCTACAATGAGCAGTTCTTC